The 10 T cell receptor beta chains presented below share a single source sample, sequenced in a study of response to subunit inactivated influenza vaccine. TCRdb recomputed calls from the RT-PCR reads with MiXCR, one row per CDR3 protein. The table lists just over 300,000 distinct CDR3 sequences, about 20% of them singletons. The sequencing used PBMCs from blood, collected less than 22 months after vaccination. The receptors here all came from a man in his fifties or sixties who received an inactivated influenza vaccine.

The chain recombines TRBV12-3 or TRBV12-4 with TRBJ1-1; D is possibly TRBD1 (6 bases). The V end lost 2 bases, the J end lost 6 bases, and 10 bases lay between the germline ends. The CDR3 spans 13 residues. The DNA of the CDR3 is TGTGCCAGCAGTTTAAGAGGACAGCCTGAAGCTTTCTTT. This translates into CASSLRGQPEAFF.

This clonotype has only a few counts. The chain links TRBV4-3 to TRBJ1-6, with 7 bases matching TRBD1. Germline assignment: CDR1 LGHNA and CDR2 YSLEER. This CDR3 is 16 amino acids long. Trimming removed 3 bases from V and 2 bases from J; junction bases left unmatched: 4. For the CDR3, the DNA is TGCGCCAGCAGCCAGACAGGGTCTGCCTATAATTCACCCCTCCACTTT. It yields the protein CASSQTGSAYNSPLHF.

The J gene is TRBJ2-1, the V gene TRBV25-1; D possibly corresponds to TRBD1 (6 bases). Deletions cut 6 bases from V and 7 bases from J, with 13 bases between. Germline CDR1 and CDR2: MGHDK and SYGVNS. This CDR3 has 13 residues. CDR3 region: CASRLLGANEQFF. In nucleotides, the CDR3 is TGTGCCAGCAGACTCCTGGGGGCAAATGAGCAGTTCTTC.

The chain uses TRBV2 and TRBJ2-5; TRBD1 matches 8 bases. The length of the CDR3 is 14 residues. The V segment lost 5 bases and the J segment 2 bases; nucleotides outside the gene matches: 4. Germline V CDR1 and CDR2: SNHLY, FYNNEI. The CDR3, as DNA: TGTGCCAGCAGTAAGGACAGGGCTCAAGAGACCCAGTACTTC. Its translation is CASSKDRAQETQYF.

This clonotype appeared a few times. The gene calls are TRBV29-1 and TRBJ2-7; tentative D call: TRBD1 (6 bases). Germline CDR1 is SQVTM and CDR2 is ANQGSEA. Between the trimmed V and J ends, which lost 4 bases and 3 bases, there was a span of 13 bases. The CDR3 runs to 13 residues. The CDR3 spells CSVAQGGGYEQYF. The CDR3 nucleotides read TGCAGCGTTGCACAGGGTGGCGGCTACGAGCAGTACTTC.

The sample holds a few counts of this clonotype. The chain employs TRBV29-1 and TRBJ1-2; 12 bases line up with TRBD1. Germline V lookup: CDR1 SQVTM, CDR2 ANQGSEA. V lost 0 bases, J lost 3 bases, and 5 bases stayed unmatched. This CDR3 comprises 16 residues. In DNA, the CDR3 is TGCAGCGTTGAAGATTTAGGGACAGGGGGCCACTATGGCTACACCTTC. It translates to CSVEDLGTGGHYGYTF.

The chain couples TRBV6-5 to TRBJ2-7, with D tentatively TRBD1 (5 bases). This CDR3 comprises 15 residues. Trimming removed 2 bases at V and 4 bases at J, with 15 bases between. The germline CDR1 and CDR2 sequences are MNHEY and SVGAGI. In nucleotides, the CDR3 is TGTGCCAGCAGTTACCCGGACGGCTACAGGTACGAGCAGTACTTC. It is translated as CASSYPDGYRYEQYF.

The chain joins TRBV4-1 to TRBJ1-1; D unresolved. The ends were cut back, 4 bases at V and 0 bases at J, with 9 bases in the middle. Germline values: CDR1 MGHRA, CDR2 YSYEKL. The length of the CDR3 is 14 residues. CDR3 sequence: CASSPQLVNTEAFF. The CDR3 coding sequence is TGCGCCAGCAGCCCGCAGTTGGTGAACACTGAAGCTTTCTTT.

The V call is TRBV2, the J call TRBJ2-1; D possibly corresponds to TRBD1 (5 bases). V lost 7 bases and J 0 bases, leaving 19 bases between the germline ends. Germline loops: CDR1 SNHLY, CDR2 FYNNEI. This CDR3 has 17 residues. DNA of the CDR3: TGTGCCAGCATGAAAGACAGAACCCTCAGCTCCTACAATGAGCAGTTCTTC. Its translation is CASMKDRTLSSYNEQFF. The full variable domain, completed using reference TRBV2 and TRBJ2-1, is EPEVTQTPSHQVTQMGQEVILRCVPISNHLYFYWYRQILGQKVEFLVSFYNNEISEKSEIFDDQFSVERPDGSNFTLKIRSTKLEDSAMYFCASMKDRTLSSYNEQFFGPGTRLTVL.

This clonotype was found a few times. The V and J genes are TRBV20-1 and TRBJ1-5; D is unresolved. The CDR3 has 17 residues. CDR1 and CDR2 from the germline V gene are DFQATT and SNEGSKA (reference sequence). Trimming took 5 bases from V and 0 from J, leaving 20 bases between them. CDR3 nucleotides: TGCAGTGCTTCTCCTGTAGTATCGGTAAATAGCAATCAGCCCCAGCATTTT. Its protein product is CSASPVVSVNSNQPQHF.